The entry below gives a single T cell receptor (beta chain) sequence along with its context. This entry is derived from a study of blood T cell repertoires in COVID-19. Study in general: Acute and convalescent COVID-19 specimens originated in the United States, Italy and Spain. Nucleic acid was either cDNA or gDNA, and it came from T cells, B-cell-depleted T cells, or PBMCs.

This CDR3 has 15 amino acids. V was shortened by 10 bases and J by 6 bases, with 23 bases between the two germline ends. Germline CDR1 MNHEY, CDR2 SMNVEV (reference sequence). In the original analysis: The authors estimated nucleated cell counts from reference gene primer amplification. Here immunoSEQ multiplex PCR was the method, and the copy in TCRdb shows in-frame clones only, minus some. Clonal size and the V and J genes are those of that table, whereas D and trimming came from the DNA. The sample has roughly 88,000 clones; around 85% are singletons. The clonotype comes from a woman older than 75 with active or convalescent COVID-19. J is TRBJ2-3 and V is TRBV27, with D possibly TRBD2 on 6 matching bases. Sequenced material: peripheral blood. This chain's CDR3 is CATGGVRHPGDTQYF. In nucleotides, the CDR3 is TGTGCCACAGGCGGGGTTCGTCACCCCGGGGATACGCAGTATTTT.